Listed below are T cell receptor beta chains from one sample, sequenced in a study of beta chain features in type 1 diabetes. Profiling relied on immunoSEQ multiplex PCR, and the TCRdb table lists in-frame clones only, not all of them. The sample has fewer than 300,000 clones; roughly 10% are singletons. The specimen was naive CD4+ T cells from blood. The receptors come from a man younger than 45 with type 1 diabetes. The CDR3 runs from the conserved cysteine through the conserved F or W. The D gene is left open where the match is weak. Not all rows give a size; the values are once, few, many and, for expanded clones, a class.

clone_size: NA; j_call: TRBJ1-2; cdr3_length: 14; v_call: TRBV7-2; d_call: NA; cdr3_nt: TGTGCCAGCAGCTTGACAGGACCCCTCTATGGCTACACCTTC; cdr3_aa: CASSLTGPLYGYTF
clone_size: NA; j_call: TRBJ1-3; cdr3_length: 12; v_call: TRBV15; d_call: NA; cdr3_nt: TGTGCCACCAGGGGCTTTGGAAACACCATATATTTT; cdr3_aa: CATRGFGNTIYF
clone_size: few; j_call: TRBJ1-5; cdr3_length: 12; v_call: TRBV2; d_call: TRBD1; cdr3_nt: TGTGCCAGCAGTGAAAGGGACAGACTCCAGCATTTT; cdr3_aa: CASSERDRLQHF
clone_size: NA; j_call: TRBJ1-5; cdr3_length: 14; v_call: TRBV4-1; d_call: NA; cdr3_nt: TGCGCCAGCAGCCAAGCAGGGGGCAATCAGCCCCAGCATTTT; cdr3_aa: CASSQAGGNQPQHF
clone_size: NA; j_call: TRBJ2-3; cdr3_length: 15; v_call: TRBV7-9; d_call: NA; cdr3_nt: TGTGCCAGCCGCAAGTACGCGGGGACCACAGATACGCAGTATTTT; cdr3_aa: CASRKYAGTTDTQYF
clone_size: NA; j_call: TRBJ2-2; cdr3_length: 13; v_call: TRBV7-2; d_call: NA; cdr3_nt: TGTGCCAGCAGTGAACGGTTCACCGGGGAGCTGTTTTTT; cdr3_aa: CASSERFTGELFF
clone_size: few; j_call: TRBJ2-2; cdr3_length: 14; v_call: TRBV9; d_call: NA; cdr3_nt: TGTGCCAGCAGCGTGGCCGCGAACACCGGGGAGCTGTTTTTT; cdr3_aa: CASSVAANTGELFF
clone_size: few; j_call: TRBJ1-1; cdr3_length: 19; v_call: TRBV4-2; d_call: NA; cdr3_nt: TGTGCCAGCAGCCAAGATAGATTAATGGGCCTGACAGTGAACACTGAAGCTTTCTTT; cdr3_aa: CASSQDRLMGLTVNTEAFF
clone_size: few; j_call: TRBJ2-1; cdr3_length: 17; v_call: TRBV12-5; d_call: TRBD2; cdr3_nt: TGTGCTAGTGGTTTGGTACTAGCGGGGGGGCCGTTGAATGAGCAGTTCTTC; cdr3_aa: CASGLVLAGGPLNEQFF
clone_size: NA; j_call: TRBJ2-7; cdr3_length: 16; v_call: TRBV4-2; d_call: TRBD1; cdr3_nt: TGTGCCAGCAGCCGTGACAGGGGCAGGGGCTTCTACGAGCAGTACTTC; cdr3_aa: CASSRDRGRGFYEQYF
clone_size: NA; j_call: TRBJ2-2; cdr3_length: 16; v_call: TRBV9; d_call: TRBD1; cdr3_nt: TGTGCCAGCAGCGGTAGGGGACAGGCGAACACCGGGGAGCTGTTTTTT; cdr3_aa: CASSGRGQANTGELFF
clone_size: NA; j_call: TRBJ1-2; cdr3_length: 14; v_call: TRBV2; d_call: TRBD1; cdr3_nt: TGTGCCAGCAGGGGCTGGGACAGGGGCTATGGCTACACCTTC; cdr3_aa: CASRGWDRGYGYTF
clone_size: NA; j_call: TRBJ2-3; cdr3_length: 13; v_call: TRBV2; d_call: TRBD2; cdr3_nt: TGTGCCAGCAGTCCAGCGGGGCGGGGGACGCAGTATTTT; cdr3_aa: CASSPAGRGTQYF
clone_size: NA; j_call: TRBJ2-3; cdr3_length: 15; v_call: TRBV19; d_call: NA; cdr3_nt: TGTGCCAGTAGTCCCCGACTAGTCTCCACAGATACGCAGTATTTT; cdr3_aa: CASSPRLVSTDTQYF
clone_size: NA; j_call: TRBJ2-7; cdr3_length: 11; v_call: TRBV5-4; d_call: NA; cdr3_nt: TGTGCCAGCAGCTTGGCAGACGAGCAGTACTTC; cdr3_aa: CASSLADEQYF